These T cell receptor beta chains were read from a single sample in a study of T-cell reconstitution after alpha-beta-depleted transplantation in children. Using its own MiXCR run on the PCR reads, TCRdb lists one record per CDR3 protein. The table lists almost 20,000 distinct CDR3 sequences, over 10% of them singletons, with roughly 35% in the top ten. The input for sequencing was PBMCs, mostly from graft donor cells, taken 60 days after TCRalphabeta/CD19-depleted stem cell transplant. The receptors shown here come from a female patient between 2 and 15 years old who had a stem cell transplant for congenital amegakaryocytic thrombocytopenia, so the T cells may come from the graft donor. CDR3s include the opening cysteine and the closing phenylalanine or tryptophan. A D gene is named only where the DNA matches it firmly. Only part of the rows carry a size: once, few, many, or a class if the clone is expanded.

cdr3_nt cdr3_aa clone_size d_call j_call v_call
TGCAGCGTCTTCGGGGCTGGGGTCTACAATGAGCAGTTCTTC CSVFGAGVYNEQFF many NA TRBJ2-1 TRBV29-1
TGCGCCAGCAGCAAGGGACAGAGAGGAGAGACCCAGTACTTC CASSKGQRGETQYF few TRBD1 TRBJ2-5 TRBV5-1
TGCGCCAGCAGGAAAGTGGGGTTAAGCTCCTACGAGCAGTACTTC CASRKVGLSSYEQYF many NA TRBJ2-7 TRBV5-1
TGCGCCAGCAGCTTGGAGGCAGGTAGCACTGAAGCTTTCTTT CASSLEAGSTEAFF many NA TRBJ1-1 TRBV5-1
TGTGCCAGCAGCTTGGGTCTCGGGGGAGATACGCAGTATTTT CASSLGLGGDTQYF many NA TRBJ2-3 TRBV7-3
TGTGCCAGCAGCCTGGGGACAGCGTACCAAGAGACCCAGTACTTC CASSLGTAYQETQYF NA TRBD1 TRBJ2-5 TRBV3-1
TGCAGCGTTAACCCGCTAGCGGGAGGGCGGTATGAGCAGTTCTTC CSVNPLAGGRYEQFF NA TRBD2 TRBJ2-1 TRBV29-1
TGTGCCTTCTGTTTCCGGTCCCTTGGGGGGCAAAGGACCTACGAGCAGTACTTC CAFCFRSLGGQRTYEQYF NA NA TRBJ2-7 TRBV7-3
TGTGCCAGCAGTCCAACCGGGGCTAGCGGGAGTTACGAGCAGTACTTC CASSPTGASGSYEQYF NA TRBD2 TRBJ2-7 TRBV28
TGTGCCAGCAGCTTTGGTTCGGGACAGGCGAAAGAGCAGTACTTC CASSFGSGQAKEQYF NA TRBD1 TRBJ2-7 TRBV7-2
TGCAGCGTAGCGGGACGGATAGAGACCCAGTACTTC CSVAGRIETQYF many TRBD2 TRBJ2-5 TRBV29-1
TGTGCCAGCAGTCAGCGGGAGGCAAAGGTAGAGACCCAGTACTTC CASSQREAKVETQYF few TRBD2 TRBJ2-5 TRBV6-1
TGTGCCAGCAGCTATCCCGATAGCACAGATACGCAGTATTTT CASSYPDSTDTQYF few NA TRBJ2-3 TRBV7-8
TGCAGCGTTGAAGATCTTAGGGCAGGACTTGACCAAGAGACCCAGTACTTC CSVEDLRAGLDQETQYF NA NA TRBJ2-5 TRBV29-1
TGTGCCAGTAGACATGAGACAGGTGGATGGCAGCCCCAGCATTTT CASRHETGGWQPQHF many NA TRBJ1-5 TRBV19
TGCAGTGCTGGAGCGGGGGCGAACACCGGGGAGCTGTTTTTT CSAGAGANTGELFF many TRBD2 TRBJ2-2 TRBV20-1
TGTGCCATCGCGAGGACGGGAGGCACAGATACGCAGTATTTT CAIARTGGTDTQYF few NA TRBJ2-3 TRBV10-3
TGTGCCAGCAGCTCACTAGCGGCCTACGAGCAGTACTTC CASSSLAAYEQYF many TRBD2 TRBJ2-7 TRBV7-9
TGTGCCAGCGGGGGACCGGGGGAAAGGTCGAACACCGGGGAGCTGTTTTTT CASGGPGERSNTGELFF NA NA TRBJ2-2 TRBV28
TGTGCCAGCAGCTTATCGGGGGGGTCTATTCAGTACTTC CASSLSGGSIQYF few TRBD2 TRBJ2-4 TRBV9
TGCAGTGCTAGGAATAGCGGGAGCTCCTACGAGCAGTACTTC CSARNSGSSYEQYF many TRBD2 TRBJ2-7 TRBV20-1
TGTGCCATCAGCATACTAGCGGGAGGGCGTTACGAGCAGTACTTC CAISILAGGRYEQYF NA TRBD2 TRBJ2-7 TRBV10-3
TGCGCCAGCAGCGGGAGGGAGGGGGAGCAGTACTTC CASSGREGEQYF many TRBD2 TRBJ2-7 TRBV5-1
TGTGCCAGCAGGCGCACCGGGACAAGGGCCAAGCATGAGCAGTTCTTC CASRRTGTRAKHEQFF NA NA TRBJ2-1 TRBV12-3/TRBV12-4
TGTGCCAGCAGCCACGGGGACAATGAGCAGTTCTTC CASSHGDNEQFF many NA TRBJ2-1 TRBV11-3
TGTGCCAGCAGCTTAGATTGGGGAAATCAGCCCCAGCATTTT CASSLDWGNQPQHF many NA TRBJ1-5 TRBV11-2
TGCGCCAGCAGCTTGGCAGATACGCAGTATTTT CASSLADTQYF medium-sized NA TRBJ2-3 TRBV5-1
TGCAGTGCCGGGAGCCCGGGACAAGGATACTACGAGCAGTACTTC CSAGSPGQGYYEQYF many NA TRBJ2-7 TRBV20-1
TGTGCCAGCAGTTACTTGCCAGGCTCCTACGAGCAGTACTTC CASSYLPGSYEQYF many NA TRBJ2-7 TRBV6-5